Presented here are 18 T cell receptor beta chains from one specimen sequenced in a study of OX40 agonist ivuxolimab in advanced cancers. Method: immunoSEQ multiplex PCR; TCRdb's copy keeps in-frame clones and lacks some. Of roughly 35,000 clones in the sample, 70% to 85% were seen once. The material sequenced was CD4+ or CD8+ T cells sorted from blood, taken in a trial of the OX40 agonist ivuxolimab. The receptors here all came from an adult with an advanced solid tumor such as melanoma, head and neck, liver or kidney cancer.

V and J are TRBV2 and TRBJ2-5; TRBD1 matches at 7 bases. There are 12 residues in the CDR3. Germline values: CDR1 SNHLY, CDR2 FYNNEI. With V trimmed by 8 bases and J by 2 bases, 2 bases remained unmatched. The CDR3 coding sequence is TGTGCCAGCGAGGGACAGCAAGAGACCCAGTACTTC. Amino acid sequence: CASEGQQETQYF.

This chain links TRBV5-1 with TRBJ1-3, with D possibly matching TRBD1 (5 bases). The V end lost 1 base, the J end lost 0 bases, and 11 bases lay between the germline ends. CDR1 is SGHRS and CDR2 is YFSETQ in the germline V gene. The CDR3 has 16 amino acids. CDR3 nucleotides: TGCGCCAGCAGCTTGTGGGGACGGGACTCTGGAAACACCATATATTTT. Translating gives CASSLWGRDSGNTIYF.

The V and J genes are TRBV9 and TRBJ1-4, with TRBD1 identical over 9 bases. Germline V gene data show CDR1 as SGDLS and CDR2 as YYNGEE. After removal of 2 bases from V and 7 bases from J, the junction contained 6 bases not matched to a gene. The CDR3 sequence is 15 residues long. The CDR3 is CASSVGGQGSEKLFF. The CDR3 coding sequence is TGTGCCAGCAGCGTCGGGGGACAGGGCAGTGAAAAACTGTTTTTT.

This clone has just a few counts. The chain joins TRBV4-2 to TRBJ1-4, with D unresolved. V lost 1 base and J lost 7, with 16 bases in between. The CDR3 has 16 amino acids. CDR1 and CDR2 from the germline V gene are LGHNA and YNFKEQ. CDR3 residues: CASSQAGPGKGEKLFF. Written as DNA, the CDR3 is TGTGCCAGCAGCCAAGCCGGCCCGGGGAAGGGTGAAAAACTGTTTTTT.

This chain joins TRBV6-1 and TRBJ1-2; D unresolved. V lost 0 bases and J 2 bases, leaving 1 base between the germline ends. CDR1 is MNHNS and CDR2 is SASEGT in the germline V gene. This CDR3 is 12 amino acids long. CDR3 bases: TGTGCCAGCAGTGAAGCGAACTATGGCTACACCTTC. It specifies CASSEANYGYTF.

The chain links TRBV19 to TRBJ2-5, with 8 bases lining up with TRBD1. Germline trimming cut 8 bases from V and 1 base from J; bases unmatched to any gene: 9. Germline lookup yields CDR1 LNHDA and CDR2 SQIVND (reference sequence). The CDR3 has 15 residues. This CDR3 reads CASRTGTFSQETQYF. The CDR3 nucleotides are TGTGCCAGTCGGACAGGGACTTTTTCCCAAGAGACCCAGTACTTC.

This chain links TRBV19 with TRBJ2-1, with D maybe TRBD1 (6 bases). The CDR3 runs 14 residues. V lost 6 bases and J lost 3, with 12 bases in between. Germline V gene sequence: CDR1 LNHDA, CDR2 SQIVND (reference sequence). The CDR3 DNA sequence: TGTGCCAGTAGGAGGGACACCTACTACAATGAGCAGTTCTTC. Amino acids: CASRRDTYYNEQFF. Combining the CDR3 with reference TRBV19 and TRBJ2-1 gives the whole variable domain DGGITQSPKYLFRKEGQNVTLSCEQNLNHDAMYWYRQDPGQGLRLIYYSQIVNDFQKGDIAEGYSVSREKKESFPLTVTSAQKNPTAFYLCASRRDTYYNEQFFGPGTRLTVL.

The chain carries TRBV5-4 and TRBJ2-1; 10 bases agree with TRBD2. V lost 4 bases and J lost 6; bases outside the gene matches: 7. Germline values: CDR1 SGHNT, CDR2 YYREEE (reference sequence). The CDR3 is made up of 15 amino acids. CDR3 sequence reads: CASSVAGGRLNEQFF. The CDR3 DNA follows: TGTGCCAGCAGCGTAGCGGGGGGTCGGCTCAATGAGCAGTTCTTC.

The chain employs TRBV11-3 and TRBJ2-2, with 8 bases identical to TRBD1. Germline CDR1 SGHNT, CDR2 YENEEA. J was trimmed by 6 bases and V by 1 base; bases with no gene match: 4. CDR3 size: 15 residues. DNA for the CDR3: TGTGCCAGCAGCTTAGGACAGGGGTTGGCCGGGGAGCTGTTTTTT. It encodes CASSLGQGLAGELFF.

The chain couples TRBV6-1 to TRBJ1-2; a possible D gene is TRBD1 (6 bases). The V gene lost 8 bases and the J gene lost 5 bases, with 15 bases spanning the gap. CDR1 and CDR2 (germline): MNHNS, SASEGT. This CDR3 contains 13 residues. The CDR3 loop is CASSGGAGYGYTF. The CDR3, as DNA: TGTGCCAGCTCGGGGGGCGCAGGGTATGGCTACACCTTC.

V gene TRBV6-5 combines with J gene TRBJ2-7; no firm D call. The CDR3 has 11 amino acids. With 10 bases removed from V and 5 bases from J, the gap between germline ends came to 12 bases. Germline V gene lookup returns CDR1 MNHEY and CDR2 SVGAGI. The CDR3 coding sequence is TGTGCCACCTTAGGGATCGACGAGCAGTACTTC. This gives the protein CATLGIDEQYF.

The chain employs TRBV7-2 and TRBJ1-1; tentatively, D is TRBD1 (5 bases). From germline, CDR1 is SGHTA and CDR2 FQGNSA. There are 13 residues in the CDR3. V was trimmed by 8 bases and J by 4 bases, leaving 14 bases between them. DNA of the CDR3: TGTGCCAGCGCCCGCGGGGCAGGCACTGAAGCTTTCTTT. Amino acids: CASARGAGTEAFF.

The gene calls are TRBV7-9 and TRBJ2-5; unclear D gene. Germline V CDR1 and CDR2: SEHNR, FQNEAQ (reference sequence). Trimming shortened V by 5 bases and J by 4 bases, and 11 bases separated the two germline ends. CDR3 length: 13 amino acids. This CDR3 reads CASSQPSGETQYF. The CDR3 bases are TGTGCCAGCAGCCAGCCGTCTGGAGAGACCCAGTACTTC.

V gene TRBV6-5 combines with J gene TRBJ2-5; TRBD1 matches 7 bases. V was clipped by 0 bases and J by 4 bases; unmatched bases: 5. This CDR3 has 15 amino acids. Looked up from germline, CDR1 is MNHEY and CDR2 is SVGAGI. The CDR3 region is CASSYSRGLGETQYF. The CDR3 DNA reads TGTGCCAGCAGTTACTCCAGGGGGTTGGGAGAGACCCAGTACTTC.

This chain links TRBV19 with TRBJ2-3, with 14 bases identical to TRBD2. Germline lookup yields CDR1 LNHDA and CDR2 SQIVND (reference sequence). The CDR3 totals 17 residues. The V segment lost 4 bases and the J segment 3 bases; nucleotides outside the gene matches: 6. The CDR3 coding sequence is TGTGCCAGTAGTAAAAAGGGACTAGCGGGAGTTACAGATACGCAGTATTTT. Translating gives CASSKKGLAGVTDTQYF. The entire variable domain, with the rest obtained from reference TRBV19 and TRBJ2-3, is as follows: DGGITQSPKYLFRKEGQNVTLSCEQNLNHDAMYWYRQDPGQGLRLIYYSQIVNDFQKGDIAEGYSVSREKKESFPLTVTSAQKNPTAFYLCASSKKGLAGVTDTQYFGPGTRLTVL.

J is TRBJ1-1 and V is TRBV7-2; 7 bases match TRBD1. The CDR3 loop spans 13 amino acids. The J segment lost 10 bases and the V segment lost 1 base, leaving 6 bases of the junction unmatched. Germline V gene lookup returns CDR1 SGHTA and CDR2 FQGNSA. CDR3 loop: CASSLGQGRVAFF. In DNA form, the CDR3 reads TGTGCCAGCAGCTTAGGACAGGGTAGAGTAGCTTTCTTT.

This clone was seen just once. CDR3 region: CAWSHSEPGSMASKKGNTIYF. CDR3 DNA: TGTGCCTGGAGCCACTCCGAACCGGGATCCATGGCCTCGAAGAAAGGAAACACCATATATTTT. J is TRBJ1-3 and V is TRBV30, with D unclear. The CDR3 sequence is 21 residues long. Germline V gene lookup returns CDR1 GTSNPN and CDR2 SVGIG (reference sequence). Trimming left V 3 bases short and J 4 bases short, with 34 bases between.

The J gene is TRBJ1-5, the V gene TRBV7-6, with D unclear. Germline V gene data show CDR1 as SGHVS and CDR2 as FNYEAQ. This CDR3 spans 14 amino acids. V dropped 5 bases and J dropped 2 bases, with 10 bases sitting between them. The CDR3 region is CASSRGGGNQPQHF. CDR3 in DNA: TGTGCCAGCAGCCGCGGCGGGGGCAATCAGCCCCAGCATTTT.